These T cell receptor beta chains were read from a single sample in a study of blood T cell repertoires in COVID-19. The table came from immunoSEQ multiplex PCR; TCRdb's copy has only in-frame clones and leaves some out. The repertoire holds 270,000 or so clones, with about 85% as singletons. The specimen sequenced was peripheral blood. These TCRs come from a human donor in a cohort sampled during active COVID-19. The CDR3 runs from the conserved cysteine through the conserved F or W. The D gene is left open where the match is weak. Part of the rows lack a size; the others show once, few, many or a class for expanded clones.

d_gene,v_gene,j_gene,abundance,CDR3nt,CDR3aa
TRBD2,TRBV10-3,TRBJ2-1,-,TGTGCCACCCTGGGACTAGCGGGATATGAGCAGTTCTTC,CATLGLAGYEQFF
TRBD2,TRBV4-1,TRBJ2-3,once,TGCGCCAGCAGCCAAGACGGCAGCGGGAGCATGGATACGCAGTATTTT,CASSQDGSGSMDTQYF
TRBD2,TRBV9,TRBJ2-1,-,TGTGCCAGCAGCGTAGGGGGACTAGCGGTTTACAATGAGCAGTTCTTC,CASSVGGLAVYNEQFF
-,TRBV9,TRBJ1-1,-,TGTGCCAGCAGCGTAGGGGGCTTAACTGAAGCTTTCTTT,CASSVGGLTEAFF
-,TRBV7-9,TRBJ1-1,once,TGTGCCAGTTCGCTAGGGGTTACGACTGAAGCTTTCTTT,CASSLGVTTEAFF
-,TRBV9,TRBJ2-1,-,TGTGCCAGCAGCGCCTCCGGGAGCTACAATGAGCAGTTCTTC,CASSASGSYNEQFF
-,TRBV14,TRBJ1-1,once,TGTGCCAGCAGCCAAATGCACGGCACTGAAGCTTTCTTT,CASSQMHGTEAFF
-,TRBV27,TRBJ2-5,-,TGTGCCAGCAGAGACACCGGCGGGGACGGGGCCCAGTACTTC,CASRDTGGDGAQYF
-,TRBV27,TRBJ2-5,few,TGTGCCAGCAGTTCCTCGTATCGGGTATTGGAGACCCAGTACTTC,CASSSSYRVLETQYF
-,TRBV19,TRBJ1-5,once,TGTGCCAGTAGTATCGCAACGACGGGGGATCAGCCCCAGCATTTT,CASSIATTGDQPQHF
TRBD1,TRBV29-1,TRBJ1-1,-,TGCAGCTCGTGGACAGGGGATTCCTCTGAAGCTTTCTTT,CSSWTGDSSEAFF
-,TRBV15,TRBJ2-7,few,TGTGCCACCAGCAGAGAGGGCGGGTACGAGCAGTACTTC,CATSREGGYEQYF
-,TRBV7-3,TRBJ2-2,-,TGTGCCAGCAGCCAGGGTTGGTCGGGGGAGCTGTTTTTT,CASSQGWSGELFF
-,TRBV21-1,TRBJ2-2,once,TGTGCCAGCTGGAATAGCCACACCGGGGAGCTGTTTTTT,CASWNSHTGELFF
TRBD2,TRBV18,TRBJ2-7,-,TGTGCCAGCTCGCGGGAGTGGTACGAGCAGTACTTC,CASSREWYEQYF
-,TRBV21-1,TRBJ2-3,-,TGTGCCAGCGTTCCGAGTAGCGGGAGCACAGATACGCAGTATTTT,CASVPSSGSTDTQYF
-,TRBV4-1,TRBJ1-2,once,TGCGCCAGCAGCCAATCTCTCTTCGGGGGGCGCTTCCGTAGCTACACCTTC,CASSQSLFGGRFRSYTF
-,TRBV18,TRBJ2-5,-,TGTGCCAGCTCACCACGCCAGGAGACCCAGTACTTC,CASSPRQETQYF
-,TRBV19,TRBJ1-4,-,TGTGCCAGTAGTATAACAGGCCGTCAAAAACTGTTTTTT,CASSITGRQKLFF
TRBD1,TRBV2,TRBJ1-2,-,TGTGCCAGCAGTGAAGCTCGGACAGGGAGTGGCTACACCTTC,CASSEARTGSGYTF
-,TRBV9,TRBJ1-6,-,TGTGCCAGCAGCGTAGCTTTGAATTCACCCCTCCACTTT,CASSVALNSPLHF
-,TRBV6-4,TRBJ1-2,-,TGTGCCAGCAGTGACTCGAGTGGCCACAGCTATGGCTACACCTTC,CASSDSSGHSYGYTF
TRBD2,TRBV5-4,TRBJ2-5,-,TGTGCCAGCAGCCCCCGGACTAGCGGACAAGAGACCCAGTACTTC,CASSPRTSGQETQYF
-,TRBV28,TRBJ1-1,-,TGTGCCAGCAGTTTATTATGGGAGGGCGGAGCTTTCTTT,CASSLLWEGGAFF
-,TRBV18,TRBJ2-1,-,TGTGCCAGCTCAAGCCAAAGCTCCTACAATGAGCAGTTCTTC,CASSSQSSYNEQFF
-,TRBV19,TRBJ2-1,-,TGTGCCAGTAGTATTAGCTGGCTAGCCGTCTACAATGAGCAGTTCTTC,CASSISWLAVYNEQFF
-,TRBV18,TRBJ2-1,-,TGTGCCAGCTCACCTGCTAGCAGGGGGCAGTTCTTC,CASSPASRGQFF
-,TRBV9,TRBJ1-2,-,TGTGCCAGCAGCACAACGGCAGGGTGGGGCTACACCTTC,CASSTTAGWGYTF
-,TRBV18,TRBJ2-2,-,TGTGCCAGCTCACAGAGTACCGGGGAGCTGTTTTTT,CASSQSTGELFF